This T cell receptor beta chain was obtained from a study of blood T cell repertoires in COVID-19. Across the whole study: COVID-19 samples from acute and convalescent phases originated in the United States, Italy and Spain. PBMCs, B-cell-depleted T cells, or T cells were the source of the cDNA or gDNA that made up the material.

The authors' processing: Reference gene primer amplification gave estimated nucleated cell counts. The repertoire was sequenced with immunoSEQ multiplex PCR; TCRdb's copy has only in-frame clones and lacks some. V and J calls and clone size are given by that table; D and trimming were obtained from the DNA. Counted here are about 100,000 clones, around 86% occurring once; the ten biggest clones make up about 4%. The sequence derives from a man aged 60-69 years with acute or convalescent COVID-19. Material for sequencing was peripheral blood.

The DNA for the CDR3 is TGCGCCAGCAGCTTGAGTGGGAGGGGATACCAAGAGACCCAGTACTTC. Encoded protein: CASSLSGRGYQETQYF. The rearrangement links TRBV5-1 to TRBJ2-5; TRBD2 aligns across 7 bases. CDR1 and CDR2 (germline): SGHRS, YFSETQ. The ends lost 1 base at V and 0 bases at J; junction bases unmatched: 6. This CDR3 comprises 16 residues. The entire variable domain, with the rest obtained from reference TRBV5-1 and TRBJ2-5, is as follows: KAGVTQTPRYLIKTRGQQVTLSCSPISGHRSVSWYQQTPGQGLQFLFEYFSETQRNKGNFPGRFSGRQFSNSRSEMNVSTLELGDSALYLCASSLSGRGYQETQYFGPGTRLLVL.